A single sample gave rise to the 17 T cell receptor delta chains below, sequenced in a study of gamma-delta T cells after stem cell transplantation. TCRdb re-called the RT-PCR reads using CATT. The sample yields fewer than 3,000 delta-chain clones, 5.6% seen once. The sequenced sample was gamma-delta T cells. The source is a human donor. It is not recorded whose cells these are; they may come from a transplant donor.

This clone qualifies as large. The chain is built from TRDV2 and TRDJ3; 8 bases are shared with TRDD3. CDR3 length: 18 residues. Trimming cost V 2 bases and J 2 bases; bases outside gene matches: 7. Germline values: CDR1 GEAIGNYY, CDR2 EKD. DNA for the CDR3: TGTGCCTGTGACAAGGTACTGGGGGGCACCTGGGACACCCGACAGATGTTTTTC. Its translation: CACDKVLGGTWDTRQMFF.

A note on this clone: TCRdb's protein for this DNA is that of a much larger clone and differs from the translation at residue 11, likely a read error; the protein shown is the DNA translation. The chain carries TRDV2 and TRDJ1; 11 bases match TRDD3. Per the germline V gene, CDR1 is GEAIGNYY and CDR2 is EKD. V was pared by 0 bases and J by 0 bases, with 5 bases of the junction left unmatched. The CDR3 runs 17 residues. In DNA, the CDR3 is TGTGCCTGTGACACCATTGGGGGATACGCCGACACCGATAAACTCATCTTT. Residues: CACDTIGGYADTDKLIF.

On this clone: A much larger clonotype is one base distant, so this may be a read error. This chain joins TRDV2 and TRDJ1, with D unclear. The CDR3 loop spans 15 amino acids. Per germline, CDR1 GEAIGNYY and CDR2 EKD. The DNA of the CDR3 is TGTGCCTGTGACACCGTTGGCCGAATCACCAATAAACTCATCTTT. Its protein product is CACDTVGRITNKLIF.

This clone occurred a few times. TCRdb's protein, taken from a much larger clone, differs from this DNA's translation at residue 4, likely owing to a read error; the protein displayed comes from the DNA. J is TRDJ1 and V is TRDV2, with 12 bases aligning to TRDD3. Germline V gives CDR1 GEAIGNYY, CDR2 EKD. The length of the CDR3 is 20 residues. The CDR3 region is CACGTMGPSTGGYSPDKLIF. The CDR3, as DNA: TGTGCCTGTGGCACCATGGGCCCCAGTACTGGGGGATACTCTCCCGATAAACTCATCTTT.

By sample share, this clone is medium-sized. The V and J genes are TRDV2 and TRDJ1; 8 nucleotides agree with TRDD3. Germline V lookup: CDR1 GEAIGNYY, CDR2 EKD. V lost 4 bases and J lost 0; bases outside the gene matches: 12. This CDR3 region has 17 residues. The CDR3 DNA is TGTGCCTGTGATCCCGTACTGGGGGCCTCGTACACCGATAAACTCATCTTT. Protein sequence: CACDPVLGASYTDKLIF.

Details on this clone: TCRdb's protein for this DNA is that of a much larger clone and differs from the translation at residue 16, likely a read error; the protein shown is the DNA translation. The chain carries TRDV2 and TRDJ1; 9 nucleotides agree with TRDD3. The CDR3 consists of 20 residues. CDR1 is GEAIGNYY and CDR2 is EKD in the germline V gene. The CDR3 loop reads CACDTVVGDRPKQYTHKLIF. CDR3 nucleotides: TGTGCCTGTGACACCGTGGTGGGGGATAGACCAAAACAGTACACCCATAAACTCATCTTT.

About this clone: A much bigger clone sits one base away, suggesting this may be a read error. The sample contains more than one DNA sequence encoding this CDR3. The chain recombines TRDV2 with TRDJ1, with 13 bases matching TRDD3. The CDR3 covers 18 residues. Germline lookup yields CDR1 GEAIGNYY and CDR2 EKD. CDR3 amino acids: CACDTLTGGYARTDKLIF. DNA for the CDR3: TGTGCCTGTGACACCCTTACTGGGGGATACGCGCGCACCGACAAACTCATCTTT.

In this sample, this clone is medium-sized. The sample holds other DNA sequences that translate to the same CDR3. The chain employs TRDV2 and TRDJ1; TRDD3 matches at 13 bases. The V gene end was trimmed by 3 bases and the J gene end by 0 bases; junction bases not matched to a gene: 12. There are 19 residues in the CDR3. Germline loops: CDR1 GEAIGNYY, CDR2 EKD. CDR3 loop: CACDPVLGDTSGYTDKLIF. The CDR3 DNA reads as TGTGCCTGTGACCCCGTACTGGGGGATACGTCGGGTTACACCGATAAACTCATCTTT.

This clone was recorded a few times. A much larger clone lies one base from this, so it may be a read error. V usage is TRDV2 and J usage is TRDJ4, with 11 bases matching TRDD3. V dropped 3 bases and J dropped 7; count of bases not matched to a gene: 12. Looked up from germline, CDR1 is GEAIGNYY and CDR2 is EKD. The CDR3 is 15 residues long. The CDR3 nucleotides read TGTGCCTGTGACCCGCTGGGGGATACAGGGGGGGACCTGATCTTT. Encoded protein: CACDPLGDTGGDLIF.

Worth noting for this clone: The TCRdb protein, from a much larger clone, departs from this DNA's translation at residue 6, likely by read error; the protein shown derives from the DNA. The chain carries TRDV2 and TRDJ1; 10 bases fit TRDD3. The J segment lost 1 base and the V segment lost 3 bases, leaving 10 bases of the junction unmatched. There are 17 residues in the CDR3. Per germline, CDR1 GEAIGNYY and CDR2 EKD. In DNA form, the CDR3 reads TGTGCCTGTGACGTTACGGGGGATACGCGGGGCACCGATAAACTCATCTTT. Residues: CACDVTGDTRGTDKLIF.

Regarding this clone: This sequence is one base from a far larger clone and is likely a read error. The J gene is TRDJ1, the V gene TRDV2; 12 bases match TRDD3. Germline CDR1 reads GEAIGNYY; CDR2 reads EKD. CDR3 length: 18 amino acids. CDR3 sequence reads: CACDTLLGDTVRTDKPIF. CDR3 sequence (DNA): TGTGCCTGTGACACCTTACTGGGGGATACAGTCCGCACCGATAAACCCATCTTT.

The V gene is TRDV2, the J gene TRDJ1; D might be TRDD3 (7 bases). The germline CDR1 and CDR2 sequences are GEAIGNYY and EKD. The CDR3 length is 12 residues. Trimming pared 8 bases from V and 11 bases from J, leaving 20 bases between. CDR3 in DNA: TGTGCCTTCCTACTGGGGACGAGGCCTCTCATCTTT. Its protein is CAFLLGTRPLIF.

This clone counts as medium-sized (0.01 to 0.1%). Different DNA sequences within this sample yield the same CDR3. V is TRDV2 and J is TRDJ1; 9 nucleotides line up with TRDD3. V lost 0 bases to trimming and J lost 0 bases; unmatched junction nucleotides: 10. CDR1 is GEAIGNYY and CDR2 is EKD in the germline V gene. This CDR3 has 18 amino acids. In DNA form, the CDR3 reads TGTGCCTGTGACACCGTCCCTGGGGGATCCTTGTACACCGATAAACTCATCTTT. Its translation is CACDTVPGGSLYTDKLIF.

This clone has only a few counts. TCRdb's protein and the translated DNA diverge at residue 10; the protein reported here is the translation of the DNA. V usage is TRDV2 and J usage is TRDJ1; the match to TRDD2 covers 7 bases. Germline values: CDR1 GEAIGNYY, CDR2 EKD. The V gene end was trimmed by 1 base and the J gene end by 0 bases; junction bases not matched to a gene: 16. The CDR3 spans 19 residues. CDR3 sequence reads: CACDTLEPSLGTNTDKLIF. CDR3 nucleotide sequence: TGTGCCTGTGACACTCTCGAACCTTCCTTGGGGACCAACACCGATAAACTCATCTTT.

This clone is labeled medium-sized. The chain joins TRDV2 to TRDJ1, with TRDD3 as a possible D gene (5 bases). The CDR3 extends over 19 amino acids. V lost 1 base and J 1 base, leaving 24 bases between the germline ends. Germline CDR1 GEAIGNYY, CDR2 EKD. The CDR3 loop is CACDTVSITGHGGTDKLIF. The CDR3 bases are TGTGCCTGTGACACGGTTTCCATTACAGGCCACGGGGGCACCGATAAACTCATCTTT.

By share, this clone counts as medium-sized. This specimen includes other DNA sequences encoding the same CDR3. This sequence joins TRDV2 and TRDJ1; D ambiguous. Trimming took off 1 base at V and 2 bases at J, with 10 bases between the two ends. CDR1 is GEAIGNYY and CDR2 is EKD in the germline V gene. This CDR3 comprises 14 residues. This chain's CDR3 is CACDTVLRTDKLIF. The CDR3 DNA reads as TGTGCCTGTGACACGGTGCTGCGGACCGATAAACTCATCTTT.

This clone has more than one count but fewer than ten. This may come from a read error, since a much larger clone is one base off. The same CDR3 is also encoded by other DNA sequences in this sample. The chain couples TRDV2 to TRDJ1, with D hard to call. There are 14 residues in the CDR3. CDR1 is GEAIGNYY, CDR2 EKD, per germline. This CDR3 reads CACDNLGNTDKLIF. The CDR3 bases are TGCGCCTGTGACAACCTAGGGAACACCGATAAACTCATCTTT.